This passage covers 28 T cell receptor beta chains from one sample sequenced in a study of blood T cell dynamics during melanoma immunotherapy. TCRdb's table, derived via immunoSEQ multiplex PCR, lists solely in-frame clones and lacks some. The table lists 4,000 to 4,500 clones, around 76% of them singletons. Noted time point: week 3, after first cycle of checkpoint inhibitor. The specimen comprised blood, sampled from a patient treated with checkpoint blockade. Receptors were obtained from a human donor with melanoma.

CDR3 sequence: CASSPSGRPYEQYF. Here the CDR3 DNA reads TGTGCCAGTAGTCCCTCGGGAAGGCCTTACGAGCAGTACTTC. V is TRBV19 and J is TRBJ2-7, with D possibly TRBD2 on 5 matching bases. Germline loops: CDR1 LNHDA, CDR2 SQIVND (reference sequence). The CDR3 extends over 14 amino acids. The ends were cut back, 5 bases at V and 4 bases at J, with 15 bases in the middle.

The V and J genes are TRBV7-8 and TRBJ2-7; D gene uncertain. Per the germline V gene, CDR1 is SGHVS and CDR2 is FQNEAQ. The CDR3 loop spans 12 amino acids. V dropped 2 bases and J dropped 3 bases, with 5 bases sitting between them. CDR3 coding DNA: TGTGCCAGCAGCTTAAACAGCTACGAGCAGTACTTC. Protein product: CASSLNSYEQYF.

This chain joins TRBV11-2 and TRBJ1-4, with D unclear. CDR1 is SGHAT and CDR2 is FQNNGV in the germline V gene. Trimming took off 3 bases at V and 0 bases at J, with 5 bases between the two ends. The CDR3 is made up of 14 amino acids. The CDR3 DNA reads as TGTGCCAGCAGCTTCCAAACAACTAATGAAAAACTGTTTTTT. Protein product: CASSFQTTNEKLFF.

This chain joins TRBV2 and TRBJ1-2; D not resolved. CDR1 and CDR2 from the germline V gene are SNHLY and FYNNEI. Trimming pared 0 bases from V and 4 bases from J, leaving 9 bases between. This CDR3 contains 14 residues. The CDR3 loop reads CASSEAGWSYGYTF. The CDR3 DNA reads as TGTGCCAGCAGTGAAGCAGGCTGGAGCTATGGCTACACCTTC.

The chain links TRBV5-4 to TRBJ2-5; D tentatively reads TRBD1 or TRBD2 (7 bases each). The CDR3 runs 15 residues. Germline V lookup: CDR1 SGHNT, CDR2 YYREEE (reference sequence). V was cut by 4 bases and J by 3 bases, with 16 bases left in between. CDR3 residues: CASSPRGGAKETQYF. CDR3 sequence (DNA): TGTGCCAGCAGCCCCAGGGGGGGGGCAAAAGAGACCCAGTACTTC.

The V and J genes are TRBV7-9 and TRBJ1-5, with D possibly being TRBD1 (5 bases). The germline V and J ends were trimmed by 5 bases and 5 bases, with 19 bases remaining between them. CDR3 length: 16 amino acids. The germline V gene has CDR1 SEHNR and CDR2 FQNEAQ (reference sequence). The CDR3, as DNA: TGTGCCAGCAGCCTCGGGACGGCACCAGGTCATCAGCCCCAGCATTTT. Its protein is CASSLGTAPGHQPQHF.

DNA for the CDR3: TGTGCCAGCAGCTTAATTGGGACTAGAGGACAAGAGACCCAGTACTTC. Translated, it gives CASSLIGTRGQETQYF. The V gene is TRBV7-3, the J gene TRBJ2-5; 8 bases line up with TRBD2. This CDR3 comprises 16 residues. V lost 1 base and J lost 2; bases outside the gene matches: 6. CDR1 SGHTA and CDR2 FQGTGA come from the germline V gene.

The rearrangement uses TRBV9 and TRBJ2-7, with 7 nucleotides matching TRBD1. Trimming at V came to 5 bases and at J to 2 bases, leaving 7 bases not matched to a gene. Germline-derived CDR1 and CDR2 are SGDLS and YYNGEE. There are 14 residues in the CDR3. The CDR3 nucleotides read TGTGCCAGCAGTCGACAGGGTTCCCCCTACGAGCAGTACTTC. Translation: CASSRQGSPYEQYF.

This chain connects TRBV29-1 to TRBJ2-7; TRBD2 matches 12 bases. Per germline, CDR1 SQVTM and CDR2 ANQGSEA. The CDR3 length is 14 residues. The ends lost 4 bases at V and 6 bases at J; junction bases unmatched: 7. CDR3 sequence: CSVGPSGGAVEQYF. In DNA, the CDR3 is TGCAGCGTTGGTCCTAGCGGGGGGGCAGTCGAGCAGTACTTC.

The chain combines TRBV5-4 with TRBJ2-1; 8 positions match TRBD1. Germline-derived CDR1 and CDR2 are SGHNT and YYREEE (reference sequence). V gave up 2 bases and J gave up 7 bases; unmatched junction bases: 14. The CDR3 runs to 17 residues. The CDR3 nucleotides are TGTGCCAGCAGCTTTGGACAGGGTACGAGGGTGTATAATGAGCAGTTCTTC. Protein sequence: CASSFGQGTRVYNEQFF.

The chain joins TRBV20-1 to TRBJ2-1; either TRBD1 or TRBD2 may supply D (5 bases each). The CDR3 sequence is 11 residues long. The germline gives CDR1 DFQATT, CDR2 SNEGSKA (reference sequence). V was pared by 3 bases and J by 15 bases, with 15 bases between. DNA for the CDR3: TGCAGTGCTAGCGGGGCCGACCCCCCGTTCTTC. This sequence encodes CSASGADPPFF.

This clone appeared once. The chain links TRBV20-1 to TRBJ2-1; D remains unclear. Per the germline V gene, CDR1 is DFQATT and CDR2 is SNEGSKA (reference sequence). Trimming pared 4 bases from V and 8 bases from J, leaving 0 bases between. The CDR3 runs to 8 residues. The CDR3 DNA reads TGCAGTGCTAATGAGCAGTTCTTC. It yields the protein CSANEQFF.

This clone was observed a single time. The chain joins TRBV4-1 to TRBJ2-5; D gene uncertain. The germline V gene has CDR1 MGHRA and CDR2 YSYEKL. Trimming took 1 base from V and 4 from J, leaving 10 bases between them. The length of the CDR3 is 14 residues. The CDR3: CASSQGPFVETQYF. In DNA, the CDR3 is TGCGCCAGCAGCCAAGGACCATTTGTAGAGACCCAGTACTTC.

This clone was detected once. This chain joins TRBV10-1 and TRBJ2-7, with D possibly TRBD1 on 6 matching bases. The CDR3 covers 15 residues. Trimming cost V 2 bases and J 2 bases, with 13 bases left between them. Germline CDR1 WNHNN, CDR2 SYGVQD (reference sequence). The CDR3 region is CASSEKGHNPYEQYF. In DNA, the CDR3 is TGCGCCAGCAGTGAGAAGGGACACAATCCCTACGAGCAGTACTTC.

The V gene is TRBV5-1, the J gene TRBJ2-5; TRBD2 aligns across 9 bases. The CDR3 covers 15 residues. Per germline, CDR1 SGHRS and CDR2 YFSETQ. V shed 1 base, J shed 2 bases, and the junction held 3 bases outside the gene matches. The CDR3 region has the DNA TGCGCCAGCAGCTTGAGCAGCGGGGGGCAAGAGACCCAGTACTTC. This translates into CASSLSSGGQETQYF.

Comment on this clone: The germline gene is not matched at one end of the junction; a read error may be the cause. This chain connects TRBV7-3 to TRBJ2-5, with D tentatively TRBD2 (6 bases). The CDR3 sequence is 12 residues long. Germline CDR1 SGHTA, CDR2 FQGTGA. The CDR3 reads CASSLGSEQPHF. In DNA form, the CDR3 reads TGTGCCAGCAGCCTCGGGAGTGAACAGCCTCACTTC.

The gene calls are TRBV10-3 and TRBJ1-1, with D tentatively TRBD1 (6 bases). V gave up 6 bases and J gave up 1 base, with 12 bases separating them. Germline CDR1 is ENHRY and CDR2 is SYGVKD. The CDR3 covers 14 residues. Written as DNA, the CDR3 is TGTGCCATCAGCGGACAGTTCTCGAACACTGAAGCTTTCTTT. Translated, it gives CAISGQFSNTEAFF.

J is TRBJ1-2 and V is TRBV7-2; tentatively, D is TRBD1 (6 bases). The CDR3 contains 14 residues. With 5 bases removed from V and 4 bases from J, the gap between germline ends came to 14 bases. Germline V gene lookup returns CDR1 SGHTA and CDR2 FQGNSA. The CDR3 region has the DNA TGTGCCAGCAGCCCCGGACAGCAGGTCTATGGCTACACCTTC. The encoded protein is CASSPGQQVYGYTF. Looking up the rest from reference TRBV7-2 and TRBJ1-2 gives the full variable domain: GAGVSQSPSNKVTEKGKDVELRCDPISGHTALYWYRQSLGQGLEFLIYFQGNSAPDKSGLPSDRFSAERTGGSVSTLTIQRTQQEDSAVYLCASSPGQQVYGYTFGSGTRLTVV.

The CDR3 sequence is CASSVEGQGRGYTF. The CDR3 coding sequence is TGTGCCAGCAGCGTAGAGGGACAGGGGCGCGGCTACACCTTC. J is TRBJ1-2 and V is TRBV9; 10 bases line up with TRBD1. J gave up 8 bases and V 0 bases, and 4 bases lay outside the gene matches. Per germline, CDR1 SGDLS and CDR2 YYNGEE. This CDR3 contains 14 residues.

This clone is classed as large. CDR3 nucleotides: TGTGCCAGCAGCTTAGAGGGACAGCGCAATCAGCCCCAGCATTTT. It specifies CASSLEGQRNQPQHF. This chain joins TRBV7-8 and TRBJ1-5; 7 positions match TRBD1. J was trimmed by 2 bases and V by 1 base; bases with no gene match: 2. The CDR3 totals 15 residues. The V gene's germline CDR1 is SGHVS and CDR2 FQNEAQ.

The V gene is TRBV29-1, the J gene TRBJ2-7; D assignment may be TRBD1 or TRBD2 (5 bases each). CDR1 and CDR2 from the germline V gene are SQVTM and ANQGSEA. The CDR3 runs to 11 residues. Between the trimmed V and J ends, which lost 6 bases and 1 base, there was a span of 7 bases. The CDR3 protein is CSVGESYEQYF. The CDR3 bases are TGCAGCGTGGGGGAGTCCTACGAGCAGTACTTC.

The chain combines TRBV11-3 with TRBJ2-5; TRBD2 agrees at 7 bases. This CDR3 has 15 amino acids. The V gene end was trimmed by 4 bases and the J gene end by 5 bases; junction bases not matched to a gene: 10. Germline CDR1 and CDR2: SGHNT and YENEEA. The chain's CDR3 is CASSSWPGGKETQYF. CDR3 coding DNA: TGTGCCAGCAGCTCCTGGCCGGGGGGAAAGGAGACCCAGTACTTC.

The chain combines TRBV20-1 with TRBJ1-2, with unresolved D. The germline gives CDR1 DFQATT, CDR2 SNEGSKA (reference sequence). The CDR3 loop spans 11 amino acids. Trimming removed 2 bases at V and 2 bases at J, with 3 bases between. The CDR3 here is CSARHNYGYTF. CDR3 bases: TGCAGTGCTAGACACAACTATGGCTACACCTTC.

The CDR3 protein is CASSLRTGVAGEKLFF. CDR3 bases: TGTGCCAGCAGCCTCCGGACAGGGGTGGCAGGGGAAAAACTGTTTTTT. The V call is TRBV7-9, the J call TRBJ1-4; TRBD1 aligns across 9 bases. CDR1 is SEHNR and CDR2 is FQNEAQ in the germline V gene (reference sequence). V dropped 5 bases and J dropped 8; count of bases not matched to a gene: 12. The CDR3 contains 16 residues. Combining the CDR3 with reference TRBV7-9 and TRBJ1-4 gives the whole variable domain DTGVSQNPRHKITKRGQNVTFRCDPISEHNRLYWYRQTLGQGPEFLTYFQNEAQLEKSRLLSDRFSAERPKGSFSTLEIQRTEQGDSAMYLCASSLRTGVAGEKLFFGSGTQLSVL.

The CDR3 protein is CASRRGGQGDTQYF. CDR3 coding DNA: TGTGCCAGCAGAAGGGGGGGGCAAGGTGATACGCAGTATTTT. The chain employs TRBV6-5 and TRBJ2-3; possibly TRBD2 for D (7 bases). This CDR3 is 14 amino acids long. Between the trimmed V and J ends, which lost 6 bases and 6 bases, there was a span of 16 bases. Germline CDR1 is MNHEY and CDR2 is SVGAGI.

The V call is TRBV7-9, the J call TRBJ1-2; 9 bases map to TRBD1. After removal of 6 bases from V and 8 bases from J, the junction contained 7 bases not matched to a gene. The CDR3 covers 13 residues. The germline gives CDR1 SEHNR, CDR2 FQNEAQ (reference sequence). CDR3 bases: TGTGCCAGCAGACCACAGGGGGCGGGAGGCTACACCTTC. Its translation is CASRPQGAGGYTF.

V is TRBV7-9 and J is TRBJ2-5; weak D call: TRBD2 (5 bases). The DNA end is a closer match to TRBJ2-7, so the J assignment may be wrong. Germline-derived CDR1 and CDR2 are SEHNR and FQNEAQ (reference sequence). The CDR3 consists of 14 residues. As DNA, the CDR3 is TGTGCCAGCAGCCGGGAAGGTCAGTCCTACGAGCAGTACTTC. Its translation is CASSREGQSYEQYF.

Turning to this clone: Germline and junction disagree at one end, which may indicate a read error. The genes are TRBV7-2 and TRBJ2-3, with TRBD2 matching 10 bases. Germline V gives CDR1 SGHTA, CDR2 FQGNSA. This CDR3 is built from 13 residues. The CDR3 region has the DNA TGTGCCAGCAGCTCTAGCGGGGGAACTGGGGTGGATTTT. The encoded protein is CASSSSGGTGVDF.